Listed below are T cell receptor beta chains from one sample, sequenced in a study of blood T cell dynamics during melanoma immunotherapy. Assay: immunoSEQ multiplex PCR; the TCRdb copy retains only in-frame clones and omits some. This table has about 13,000 clones, 85% to 90% appearing once. The source was blood, collected from a patient treated with checkpoint blockade. All receptors come from a human donor with melanoma. Both conserved end residues are part of each CDR3. The order of the fields is J gene, CDR3 length, V gene, CDR3 protein.

>TRBJ2-5|15|TRBV6-1
CASSIGTGGTETQYF
>TRBJ2-7|14|TRBV21-1
CASSNPEITYEQYF
>TRBJ2-1|14|TRBV9
CASSRAGVLNEQFF
>TRBJ1-1|12|TRBV7-2
CASSLINTEAFF
>TRBJ1-1|14|TRBV4-1
CASSQGDGGRTAFF
>TRBJ1-2|12|TRBV7-2
CASSFPGGGYTF
>TRBJ2-2|12|TRBV9
CASSIEGGELFF
>TRBJ1-1|15|TRBV5-5
CASSLAGRTNTEAFF
>TRBJ1-1|13|TRBV13
CASNKGGDTEAFF
>TRBJ1-2|14|TRBV19
CASSLQTGDYGYTF
>TRBJ1-1|13|TRBV6-1
CASSEMGGTEAFF
>TRBJ2-5|15|TRBV2
CASSPYGTVQETQYF
>TRBJ1-1|14|TRBV13
CASSSRDRNTEAFF
>TRBJ2-3|15|TRBV5-1
CASSLGGTATDTQYF
>TRBJ1-1|14|TRBV29-1
CSVEDPILNTEAFF
>TRBJ2-2|15|TRBV2
CASSRGQGWTGELFF
>TRBJ1-1|16|TRBV2
CASSERGVRLNTEAFF
>TRBJ1-1|13|TRBV6-1
CASSGLTGSEAFF
>TRBJ1-2|11|TRBV6-5
CASRGSYGYTF
>TRBJ2-1|11|TRBV29-1
CSVTSGNEQFF
>TRBJ2-7|16|TRBV27
CASSPGTVGSSYEQYF
>TRBJ2-3|13|TRBV9
CASSGPAEDTQYF
>TRBJ1-5|14|TRBV2
CASSGLQGRQPQHF
>TRBJ1-3|15|TRBV29-1
CSVEGPGRPGNTIYF
>TRBJ1-4|15|TRBV27
CASRPGGQGVEKLFF
>TRBJ2-7|15|TRBV4-1
CASSHIGQGIYEQYF
>TRBJ2-1|14|TRBV6-6
CASSATSEYNEQFF
>TRBJ1-4|14|TRBV5-1
CASRSAATNEKLFF
>TRBJ1-5|14|TRBV7-2
CASSLGQFLEPQHF